The 6 T cell receptor beta chains reported below all come from one sample, sequenced in a study of regulatory T cells in long-lasting Graves disease. Regarding time point: persistent/refractory GD, antithyroid drugs over 5 years with positive TRAb. Isolated PBMC RNA provided the starting material for the TCR library. According to the study, TCR beta libraries were built with iRepertoire HTBI primers and CDR3-region Arm-PCR. TCRdb processed the multiplex PCR reads anew with MiXCR; each CDR3 protein has one entry. The sample lists about 660,000 distinct CDR3 sequences, 30% occurring once. The input for sequencing was peripheral blood mononuclear cells (PBMCs), taken when the disease was refractory, from a patient treated with antithyroid drugs. The receptor source for this set is a female donor with Graves disease.

The table lists this clonotype with a few counts. The chain has TRBV6-4 and TRBJ2-7; TRBD2 agrees at 9 bases. With 5 bases clipped from V and 0 bases from J, the junction kept 8 bases outside the gene matches. Germline V gene sequence: CDR1 MRHNA, CDR2 SNTAGT. This CDR3 spans 16 amino acids. CDR3 nucleotide sequence: TGTGCCAGCAGTTACGGGGCTAGCGGGACCTCCTACGAGCAGTACTTC. Protein product: CASSYGASGTSYEQYF.

V and J are TRBV2 and TRBJ2-3, with a tentative D call TRBD1 (5 bases). The CDR3 consists of 13 residues. V shed 7 bases and J shed 8 bases, with 16 bases lying between them. Germline lookup yields CDR1 SNHLY and CDR2 FYNNEI. The DNA for the CDR3 is TGTGCCAGCACCGGCAGGGTGGGCGGTACGCAGTATTTT. Protein product: CASTGRVGGTQYF.

The genes are TRBV6-2 or TRBV6-3 and TRBJ2-1; D possibly corresponds to TRBD2 (5 bases). The CDR3 extends over 15 amino acids. Germline V gene lookup returns CDR1 MNHEY and CDR2 SVGEGT. Trimming removed 5 bases at V and 6 bases at J, with 17 bases between. CDR3 region: CASSTSSGSGNEQFF. CDR3 DNA: TGTGCCAGCAGTACTAGTAGTGGGTCGGGCAATGAGCAGTTCTTC.

The chain uses TRBV7-2 and TRBJ2-7; D is perhaps TRBD2 (6 bases). The CDR3 is 14 residues long. Trimming cost V 4 bases and J 4 bases, with 14 bases left between them. CDR1 and CDR2 (germline): SGHTA, FQGNSA. CDR3 DNA sequence: TGTGCCAGCAGCTCTAGACTCGGGGGTTACGAGCAGTACTTC. Encoded protein: CASSSRLGGYEQYF.

Comment on this clonotype: A much larger clone lies one base from this, so it may be a read error. The chain recombines TRBV28 with TRBJ1-5; weak D call: TRBD1 (6 bases). The V gene's germline CDR1 is MDHEN and CDR2 SYDVKM. The CDR3 loop spans 15 amino acids. V dropped 1 base and J dropped 6 bases, with 13 bases sitting between them. CDR3 DNA: TGTGCCAGCAGTTTATCGGGGGCTCGGAGTCAGCCCCAGCATTTT. The encoded protein is CASSLSGARSQPQHF.

This clonotype was found a few times. This chain connects TRBV19 to TRBJ2-5; 7 nucleotides line up with TRBD1. The V and J ends lost 3 bases and 9 bases, in that order; junction bases with no gene match: 13. The CDR3 sequence is 15 residues long. Germline V gene sequence: CDR1 LNHDA, CDR2 SQIVND (reference sequence). CDR3 DNA sequence: TGTGCCAGTAGTATGGTAGGGGGCTCCTCCTGGGCCCAGTACTTC. It translates to CASSMVGGSSWAQYF. Drawing the rest from reference TRBV19 and TRBJ2-5, the complete variable domain is DGGITQSPKYLFRKEGQNVTLSCEQNLNHDAMYWYRQDPGQGLRLIYYSQIVNDFQKGDIAEGYSVSREKKESFPLTVTSAQKNPTAFYLCASSMVGGSSWAQYFGPGTRLLVL.